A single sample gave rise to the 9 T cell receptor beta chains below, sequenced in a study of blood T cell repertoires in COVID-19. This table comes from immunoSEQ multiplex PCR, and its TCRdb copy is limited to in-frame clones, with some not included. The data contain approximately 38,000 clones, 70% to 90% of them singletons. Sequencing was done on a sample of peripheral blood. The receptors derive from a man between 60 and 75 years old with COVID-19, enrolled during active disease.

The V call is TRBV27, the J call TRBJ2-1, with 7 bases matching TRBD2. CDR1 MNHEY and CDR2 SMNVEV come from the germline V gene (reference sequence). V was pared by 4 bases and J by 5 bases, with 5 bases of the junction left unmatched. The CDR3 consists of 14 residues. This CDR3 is CASSWGGVDNEQFF. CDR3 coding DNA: TGTGCCAGCAGTTGGGGGGGAGTCGACAATGAGCAGTTCTTC.

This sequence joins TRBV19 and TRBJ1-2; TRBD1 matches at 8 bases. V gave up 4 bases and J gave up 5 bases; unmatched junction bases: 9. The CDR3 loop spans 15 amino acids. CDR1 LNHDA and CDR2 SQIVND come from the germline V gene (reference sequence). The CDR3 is CASSNPGQGRYGYTF. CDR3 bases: TGTGCCAGTAGTAACCCCGGACAGGGAAGGTATGGCTACACCTTC.

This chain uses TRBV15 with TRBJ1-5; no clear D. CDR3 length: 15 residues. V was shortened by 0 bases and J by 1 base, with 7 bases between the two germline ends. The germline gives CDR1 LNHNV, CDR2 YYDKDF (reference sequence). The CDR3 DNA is TGTGCCACCAGCAGAGATCTCCAGAGCAATCAGCCCCAGCATTTT. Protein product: CATSRDLQSNQPQHF.

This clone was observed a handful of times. Here the CDR3 reads CASTQGRGLGYTF. The CDR3 bases are TGTGCCAGCACCCAGGGCAGGGGGCTTGGCTACACCTTC. This rearrangement joins TRBV12-3 or TRBV12-4 to TRBJ1-2, with 8 bases matching TRBD1. The CDR3 has 13 amino acids. The V gene end was trimmed by 7 bases and the J gene end by 7 bases; junction bases not matched to a gene: 8.

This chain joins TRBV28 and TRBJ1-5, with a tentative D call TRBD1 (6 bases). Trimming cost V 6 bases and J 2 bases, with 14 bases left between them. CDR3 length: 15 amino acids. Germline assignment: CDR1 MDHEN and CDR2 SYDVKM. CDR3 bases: TGTGCCAGCAGCCCCCAGGGGAGACGCAATCAGCCCCAGCATTTT. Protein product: CASSPQGRRNQPQHF.

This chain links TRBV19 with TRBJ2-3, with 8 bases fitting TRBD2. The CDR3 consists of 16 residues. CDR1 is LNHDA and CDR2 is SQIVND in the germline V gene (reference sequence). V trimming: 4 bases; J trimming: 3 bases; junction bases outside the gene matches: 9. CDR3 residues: CASSRSAGGGTDTQYF. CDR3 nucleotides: TGTGCCAGTAGTAGGTCCGCGGGAGGTGGGACAGATACGCAGTATTTT.

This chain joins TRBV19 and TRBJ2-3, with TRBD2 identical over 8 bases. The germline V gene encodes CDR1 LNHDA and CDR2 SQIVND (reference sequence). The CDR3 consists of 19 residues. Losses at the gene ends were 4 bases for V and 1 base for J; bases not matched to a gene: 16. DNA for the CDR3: TGTGCCAGTAGTACTTCAAATCTCCTGACTAGCGCTCGCACAGATACGCAGTATTTT. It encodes CASSTSNLLTSARTDTQYF.

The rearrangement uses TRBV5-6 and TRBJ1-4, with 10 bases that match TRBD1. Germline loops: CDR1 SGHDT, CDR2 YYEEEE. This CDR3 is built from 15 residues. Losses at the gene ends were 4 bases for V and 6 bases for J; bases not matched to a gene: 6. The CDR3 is CASSVRQGADEKLFF. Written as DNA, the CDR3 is TGTGCCAGCAGCGTGAGACAGGGGGCAGATGAAAAACTGTTTTTT.

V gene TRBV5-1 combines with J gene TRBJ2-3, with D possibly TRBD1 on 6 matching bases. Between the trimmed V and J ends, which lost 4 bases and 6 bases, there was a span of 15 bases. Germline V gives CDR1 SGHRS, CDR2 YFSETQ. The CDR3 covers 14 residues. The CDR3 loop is CASSRYGQFDTQYF. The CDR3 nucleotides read TGCGCCAGCAGCCGTTATGGACAGTTCGATACGCAGTATTTT.